Below, 20 T cell receptor beta chains from the same sample are listed, as sequenced in a study of blood T cell repertoires in COVID-19. Method: immunoSEQ multiplex PCR; TCRdb's copy keeps in-frame clones and lacks some. In the table there are approximately 200,000 clones, about nine tenths of which are singletons. Specimen: peripheral blood. The receptors originated from a woman aged 25-40 years with acute or convalescent COVID-19.

This clone came up a few times. The chain combines TRBV27 with TRBJ1-6, with D possibly matching TRBD1 (5 bases). Trimming removed 2 bases at V and 8 bases at J, with 10 bases between. Looked up from germline, CDR1 is MNHEY and CDR2 is SMNVEV (reference sequence). The CDR3 is 14 residues long. As DNA, the CDR3 is TGTGCCAGCAGTTTAAGGGGTAGAGATTCACCCCTCCACTTT. This translates into CASSLRGRDSPLHF.

This rearrangement joins TRBV6-2 or TRBV6-3 to TRBJ1-5, with 7 bases lining up with TRBD1. Germline V lookup: CDR1 MNHEY, CDR2 SVGEGT. Losses at the gene ends were 5 bases for V and 13 bases for J; bases not matched to a gene: 8. The length of the CDR3 is 12 residues. In DNA, the CDR3 is TGTGCCAGCAGTACCCGGACAGGAATACAGCATTTT. Translating it yields CASSTRTGIQHF.

The rearrangement joins TRBV27 to TRBJ2-2; perhaps TRBD1 as D (5 bases). Germline loops: CDR1 MNHEY, CDR2 SMNVEV (reference sequence). V was pared by 0 bases and J by 6 bases, with 8 bases between. There are 14 residues in the CDR3. The CDR3: CASSLSKGAGELFF. The CDR3 DNA sequence: TGTGCCAGCAGTTTATCGAAAGGGGCCGGGGAGCTGTTTTTT.

The chain recombines TRBV7-2 with TRBJ2-3; a weak D match, TRBD1 (6 bases). Germline V gene data show CDR1 as SGHTA and CDR2 as FQGNSA. The CDR3 consists of 16 residues. The V end lost 3 bases, the J end lost 2 bases, and 15 bases lay between the germline ends. CDR3 sequence (DNA): TGTGCCAGCAGCTTCCAGGGGCGCCCCAACACAGATACGCAGTATTTT. It specifies CASSFQGRPNTDTQYF.

The rearrangement links TRBV19 to TRBJ2-3; D is unclear. CDR1 and CDR2 from the germline V gene are LNHDA and SQIVND (reference sequence). The CDR3 is 14 amino acids. The V gene lost 6 bases and the J gene lost 3 bases, with 13 bases spanning the gap. The CDR3 region is CASSLTPGTDTQYF. CDR3 nucleotides: TGTGCCAGTAGCCTTACGCCCGGGACAGATACGCAGTATTTT. The full variable domain, in which reference TRBV19 and TRBJ2-3 provide the parts outside the CDR3, is DGGITQSPKYLFRKEGQNVTLSCEQNLNHDAMYWYRQDPGQGLRLIYYSQIVNDFQKGDIAEGYSVSREKKESFPLTVTSAQKNPTAFYLCASSLTPGTDTQYFGPGTRLTVL.

This chain joins TRBV2 and TRBJ1-1; 7 bases are shared with TRBD1. V lost 2 bases, J lost 10 bases, and 10 bases stayed unmatched. The CDR3 covers 14 residues. CDR1 and CDR2 from the germline V gene are SNHLY and FYNNEI. CDR3 sequence: CASSETGPTGRAFF. CDR3 sequence (DNA): TGTGCCAGCAGTGAAACGGGCCCGACAGGGAGAGCTTTCTTT.

V usage is TRBV6-1 and J usage is TRBJ2-7, with D hard to call. V was clipped by 3 bases and J by 3 bases, with 6 bases between them. The CDR3 is 12 residues long. The germline CDR1 and CDR2 sequences are MNHNS and SASEGT. In nucleotides, the CDR3 is TGTGCCAGCAGTGAGGCCATCTACGAGCAGTACTTC. This sequence encodes CASSEAIYEQYF.

CDR3 DNA: TGTGCCTGGAGCGCGCGGGAGCTGTTTTTT. Translation: CAWSARELFF. This chain uses TRBV30 with TRBJ2-2, with D uncertain. Trimming cost V 3 bases and J 9 bases, with 5 bases left between them. The germline CDR1 and CDR2 sequences are GTSNPN and SVGIG (reference sequence). This CDR3 contains 10 residues.

V gene TRBV9 combines with J gene TRBJ2-7; D remains unclear. The germline V and J ends were trimmed by 4 bases and 7 bases, with 12 bases remaining between them. The CDR3 is 12 residues long. Germline V gives CDR1 SGDLS, CDR2 YYNGEE. Written as DNA, the CDR3 is TGTGCCAGCAGCCCGGGTGGTCTTGAGCAGTACTTC. This encodes CASSPGGLEQYF.

Points on this clone: The sample has other DNA sequences that encode this CDR3 too. The chain couples TRBV5-1 to TRBJ2-2; D not certain. Germline-derived CDR1 and CDR2 are SGHRS and YFSETQ. The CDR3 loop spans 14 amino acids. V lost 0 bases, J lost 1 base, and 4 bases lay in between. The CDR3 sequence: CASSLAVNTGELFF. The CDR3 coding sequence is TGCGCCAGCAGCTTGGCGGTGAACACCGGGGAGCTGTTTTTT.

In nucleotides, the CDR3 is TGTGCCAGCAGCTTAGGCGGTGGTGTTGGCTACACCTTC. Protein product: CASSLGGGVGYTF. This sequence joins TRBV7-2 and TRBJ1-2; D call uncertain. This CDR3 is built from 13 residues. Trimming took off 1 base at V and 7 bases at J, with 10 bases between the two ends. The germline gives CDR1 SGHTA, CDR2 FQGNSA.

The J gene is TRBJ2-2, the V gene TRBV12-3 or TRBV12-4; D is unresolved. The ends were cut back, 6 bases at V and 7 bases at J, with 6 bases in the middle. This CDR3 has 11 residues. Here the CDR3 reads CASSYNGELFF. DNA for the CDR3: TGTGCCAGCAGCTATAACGGGGAGCTGTTTTTT.

This clone was detected once. This chain joins TRBV7-8 and TRBJ1-1; no clear D. The CDR3 totals 15 residues. Germline CDR1 reads SGHVS; CDR2 reads FQNEAQ. Trimming removed 4 bases at V and 4 bases at J, with 16 bases between. The CDR3: CASSSSPLAGTEAFF. CDR3 DNA sequence: TGTGCCAGCAGCTCCAGTCCCTTGGCAGGCACTGAAGCTTTCTTT.

The chain combines TRBV5-8 with TRBJ2-7; D is ambiguous. Trimming left V 3 bases short and J 4 bases short, with 5 bases between. Germline CDR1 is SGHTS and CDR2 is YDEGEE. The CDR3 is 11 residues long. CDR3 in amino acids: CASSYRYEQYF. CDR3 in DNA: TGTGCCAGCAGCTATCGGTACGAGCAGTACTTC.

The V and J genes are TRBV30 and TRBJ2-7, with 8 bases aligning to TRBD1. Germline CDR1 reads GTSNPN; CDR2 reads SVGIG (reference sequence). The V segment lost 0 bases and the J segment 0 bases; nucleotides outside the gene matches: 10. The CDR3 runs to 17 residues. CDR3 protein: CAWSVRVGRGLSYEQYF. In DNA form, the CDR3 reads TGTGCCTGGAGTGTAAGGGTGGGCAGGGGGCTCTCCTACGAGCAGTACTTC.

The chain employs TRBV11-2 and TRBJ2-7; a weak D match, TRBD2 (6 bases). V lost 5 bases to trimming and J lost 6 bases, with 8 bases between them. Germline V gene data show CDR1 as SGHAT and CDR2 as FQNNGV. CDR3 length: 11 residues. CDR3 region: CASSIGGEQYF. CDR3 sequence (DNA): TGTGCCAGCAGCATCGGGGGCGAGCAGTACTTC.

This clone has a single count. The chain couples TRBV9 to TRBJ2-2, with D maybe TRBD2 (6 bases). CDR3 length equals 16 residues. Germline V gene sequence: CDR1 SGDLS, CDR2 YYNGEE. V was clipped by 0 bases and J by 6 bases, with 15 bases between them. The CDR3 DNA reads as TGTGCCAGCAGCGTAGGAATGGGAGGATTGCCCGGGGAGCTGTTTTTT. Its translation is CASSVGMGGLPGELFF.

This rearrangement joins TRBV6-5 to TRBJ2-1; D uncertain. CDR1 and CDR2 from the germline V gene are MNHEY and SVGAGI. The CDR3 runs 11 residues. V lost 2 bases to trimming and J lost 9 bases, with 5 bases between them. DNA of the CDR3: TGTGCCAGCAGTTACCTGAGTGAGCAGTTCTTC. Its protein product is CASSYLSEQFF.

The chain uses TRBV6-2 or TRBV6-3 and TRBJ2-7; 11 positions match TRBD2. The ends lost 6 bases at V and 5 bases at J; junction bases unmatched: 12. This CDR3 is built from 16 residues. The V gene's germline CDR1 is MNHEY and CDR2 SVGEGT. This CDR3 is CASSPNPSGRRDEQYF. The DNA for the CDR3 is TGTGCCAGCAGCCCTAACCCTAGCGGGAGGCGAGACGAGCAGTACTTC.

The V and J genes are TRBV24-1 and TRBJ2-5; the D gene is possibly TRBD1 (6 bases). The CDR3 has 14 amino acids. Germline V gene sequence: CDR1 KGHDR, CDR2 SFDVKD. The V gene lost 1 base and the J gene lost 5 bases, with 10 bases spanning the gap. This CDR3 reads CATSDFEGDETQYF. The CDR3 coding sequence is TGTGCCACCAGTGATTTCGAGGGGGACGAGACCCAGTACTTC.